These 26 T cell receptor beta chains were all obtained from the same sample, sequenced in a study of T cell repertoires in cytomegalovirus infection. TCRdb re-analysed the reads in MiXCR, keeping a single row per CDR3 protein. The table includes roughly 200,000 distinct CDR3 sequences, around 40% detected once. Antigens for these TCRs are unknown. This specimen consisted of CD8+ T cells from cultured PBMCs, obtained from culture after CMV antigen stimulation. The source is a human donor in good health (CMV status not recorded). Some clones in this sample may be carry-over from other donors' samples.

This clonotype has only a few counts. The chain uses TRBV28 and TRBJ2-1; maybe TRBD2 (6 bases). V was shortened by 2 bases and J by 0 bases, with 11 bases between the two germline ends. The CDR3 is made up of 16 amino acids. From germline, CDR1 is MDHEN and CDR2 SYDVKM. The CDR3 bases are TGTGCCAGCAGTTTACGGGCGGGGCTCTCCTACAATGAGCAGTTCTTC. It codes for CASSLRAGLSYNEQFF.

This clonotype was observed a single time. The chain carries TRBV19 and TRBJ1-1; TRBD1 aligns across 8 bases. The CDR3 is 14 residues long. Germline V gene sequence: CDR1 LNHDA, CDR2 SQIVND (reference sequence). V was pared by 4 bases and J by 3 bases, with 4 bases of the junction left unmatched. CDR3 protein: CASSTSGQDTEAFF. CDR3 sequence (DNA): TGTGCCAGTAGTACCTCGGGACAGGACACTGAAGCTTTCTTT.

The chain uses TRBV6-5 and TRBJ2-5; TRBD1 matches 7 bases. After removal of 6 bases from V and 4 bases from J, the junction contained 8 bases not matched to a gene. In germline, CDR1 is MNHEY, CDR2 SVGAGI. This CDR3 is 14 amino acids long. The CDR3 region is CASRLQGRSETQYF. Written as DNA, the CDR3 is TGTGCCAGCAGGCTACAGGGGCGGTCAGAGACCCAGTACTTC.

This clonotype was found a few times. This chain joins TRBV19 and TRBJ1-5; TRBD1 matches 8 bases. V lost 5 bases and J lost 2; bases outside the gene matches: 5. The CDR3 totals 15 residues. From germline, CDR1 is LNHDA and CDR2 SQIVND (reference sequence). The CDR3 DNA reads TGTGCCAGTAGTGTGGACAGGGAGGGCAATCAGCCCCAGCATTTT. Translating gives CASSVDREGNQPQHF.

V usage is TRBV7-8 and J usage is TRBJ2-1, with 11 positions matching TRBD1. The CDR3 loop spans 16 amino acids. From germline, CDR1 is SGHVS and CDR2 FQNEAQ. J gave up 7 bases and V 8 bases, and 13 bases lay outside the gene matches. The CDR3: CASSSPGTGGGNEQFF. In DNA form, the CDR3 reads TGTGCCAGCTCCTCTCCCGGGACAGGGGGTGGAAATGAGCAGTTCTTC.

The genes are TRBV11-2 and TRBJ2-2, with 10 bases fitting TRBD1. The ends lost 5 bases at V and 3 bases at J; junction bases unmatched: 0. In germline, CDR1 is SGHAT, CDR2 FQNNGV. CDR3 length: 14 residues. For the CDR3, the DNA is TGTGCCAGCAGCGGGACAGGGGACACCGGGGAGCTGTTTTTT. Translation gives CASSGTGDTGELFF. Using reference TRBV11-2 and TRBJ2-2 for the parts outside the CDR3, the full variable domain is EAGVAQSPRYKIIEKRQSVAFWCNPISGHATLYWYQQILGQGPKLLIQFQNNGVVDDSQLPKDRFSAERLKGVDSTLKIQPAKLEDSAVYLCASSGTGDTGELFFGEGSRLTVL.

The V call is TRBV2, the J call TRBJ1-2, with a weak D call TRBD1 (5 bases). The germline gives CDR1 SNHLY, CDR2 FYNNEI. V lost 7 bases and J 8 bases, leaving 14 bases between the germline ends. The CDR3 has 12 amino acids. CDR3 coding DNA: TGTGCCAGCAAAGGGAGTCAGGGCGGCTACACCTTC. This sequence encodes CASKGSQGGYTF.

The chain recombines TRBV15 with TRBJ2-6; a possible D gene is TRBD1 (5 bases). This CDR3 comprises 16 residues. V shed 4 bases and J shed 8 bases, with 18 bases lying between them. Germline values: CDR1 LNHNV, CDR2 YYDKDF (reference sequence). As DNA, the CDR3 is TGTGCCACCAGCACCAAAGCCGTCCTGGGGCCCAACGTCCTGACTTTC. It specifies CATSTKAVLGPNVLTF.

V usage is TRBV11-2 and J usage is TRBJ1-4; D is perhaps TRBD1 (5 bases). Trimming took 0 bases from V and 8 from J, leaving 13 bases between them. The CDR3 sequence is 15 residues long. Germline V gives CDR1 SGHAT, CDR2 FQNNGV. As DNA, the CDR3 is TGTGCCAGCAGCTTAGAGTTGGGGCTAGGGGAAAAACTGTTTTTT. As protein: CASSLELGLGEKLFF. The full variable domain, in which reference TRBV11-2 and TRBJ1-4 provide the parts outside the CDR3, is EAGVAQSPRYKIIEKRQSVAFWCNPISGHATLYWYQQILGQGPKLLIQFQNNGVVDDSQLPKDRFSAERLKGVDSTLKIQPAKLEDSAVYLCASSLELGLGEKLFFGSGTQLSVL.

This clonotype was seen a few times. The chain is built from TRBV6-1 and TRBJ2-4; 7 positions agree with TRBD1. Unmatched junction bases numbered 19, after V lost 6 bases and J lost 8 bases. CDR3 size: 17 residues. Germline V gene lookup returns CDR1 MNHNS and CDR2 SASEGT. CDR3 bases: TGTGCCAGCAGCGCCCGTAGAGGGGGCGAGGCCGTGGACATTCAGTACTTC. The encoded protein is CASSARRGGEAVDIQYF.

The gene calls are TRBV2 and TRBJ2-7, with TRBD2 matching over 9 bases. The junction had 11 bases not matched to a gene; V was cut back by 2 bases and J by 0 bases. CDR1 and CDR2 (germline): SNHLY, FYNNEI. The CDR3 consists of 18 residues. CDR3 amino acids: CASSEWDSGGLFSYEQYF. CDR3 DNA: TGTGCCAGCAGTGAATGGGATAGCGGGGGCCTCTTCTCCTACGAGCAGTACTTC.

J is TRBJ1-6 and V is TRBV7-2; perhaps TRBD1 as D (5 bases). Trimming pared 4 bases from V and 7 bases from J, leaving 17 bases between. Germline CDR1 reads SGHTA; CDR2 reads FQGNSA. The CDR3 spans 16 residues. In nucleotides, the CDR3 is TGTGCCAGCAGCTCAACAGGACCCCTCAAGAATTCACCCCTCCACTTT. Its translation is CASSSTGPLKNSPLHF.

This chain connects TRBV12-3 or TRBV12-4 to TRBJ2-1; no definite D call. CDR3 length equals 14 residues. Trimming took 7 bases from V and 1 from J, leaving 11 bases between them. CDR3 sequence (DNA): TGTGCCAGCACCCGGACGGTATCCTACAATGAGCAGTTCTTC. It encodes CASTRTVSYNEQFF.

This clonotype appeared a few times. The genes are TRBV7-8 and TRBJ2-6; TRBD2 aligns across 10 bases. The CDR3 length is 22 residues. Losses at the gene ends were 5 bases for V and 3 bases for J; bases not matched to a gene: 22. Germline loops: CDR1 SGHVS, CDR2 FQNEAQ. The DNA of the CDR3 is TGTGCCAGCAGCAAACCCCTAAATCCGACTAGCGGGCGTCCTGGTGGGGCCAACGTCCTGACTTTC. Its translation is CASSKPLNPTSGRPGGANVLTF.

This clonotype was recorded at least ten times. V is TRBV12-3 or TRBV12-4 and J is TRBJ1-2; the D is unclear. V lost 1 base and J lost 4, with 4 bases in between. CDR3 length: 12 residues. The CDR3 region has the DNA TGTGCCAGCAGTTTAGACGGCTATGGCTACACCTTC. It translates to CASSLDGYGYTF.

The CDR3 here is CASSQQPPGTGNTGELFF. CDR3 nucleotide sequence: TGTGCCAGCAGCCAACAGCCTCCCGGGACAGGGAACACCGGGGAGCTGTTTTTT. The chain employs TRBV4-2 and TRBJ2-2, with 8 bases that match TRBD1. The CDR3 runs 18 residues. In germline, CDR1 is LGHNA, CDR2 YNFKEQ. The J segment lost 1 base and the V segment lost 2 bases, leaving 9 bases of the junction unmatched.

To note about this clonotype: Germline is not matched at one junction end, which may reflect a read error. The chain joins TRBV20-1 to TRBJ2-1, with D unclear. Germline V gene lookup returns CDR1 DFQATT and CDR2 SNEGSKA (reference sequence). The CDR3 runs to 14 residues. CDR3 DNA sequence: TGCAGTGCTAGAGTAAGAAGCTCCTACAATGGGCAGTTCTTC. This translates into CSARVRSSYNGQFF.

The chain is built from TRBV7-9 and TRBJ1-1; 7 bases are a match to TRBD1. The V gene end was trimmed by 6 bases and the J gene end by 5 bases; junction bases not matched to a gene: 6. Germline CDR1 reads SEHNR; CDR2 reads FQNEAQ (reference sequence). This CDR3 has 13 residues. DNA for the CDR3: TGTGCCAGCAGTGACAGGGTTATGACTGAAGCTTTCTTT. Amino acids: CASSDRVMTEAFF.

This clonotype was picked up a small number of times. The CDR3 DNA follows: TGTGCCATCAGTGATAGGGCAGGCCACCAAGAGACCCAGTACTTC. Its translation is CAISDRAGHQETQYF. The chain uses TRBV10-3 and TRBJ2-5, with D unresolved. The CDR3 length is 15 residues. The germline V gene has CDR1 ENHRY and CDR2 SYGVKD. V lost 3 bases, J lost 0 bases, and 11 bases lay in between.

This clonotype has more than one count but fewer than ten. The rearrangement links TRBV12-3 or TRBV12-4 to TRBJ2-5; D gene unclear. The CDR3 is made up of 13 amino acids. Trimming cost V 7 bases and J 5 bases, with 14 bases left between them. The CDR3 spells CASTYGPRETQYF. For the CDR3, the DNA is TGTGCCAGCACCTATGGGCCCAGGGAGACCCAGTACTTC.

This chain joins TRBV7-3 and TRBJ2-7, with unresolved D. Trimming removed 5 bases from V and 6 bases from J, with 11 bases in between. The CDR3 contains 12 residues. In germline, CDR1 is SGHTA, CDR2 FQGTGA. The CDR3 DNA is TGTGCCAGCAGCCCACGGTTTGGCGAGCAGTACTTC. This translates into CASSPRFGEQYF.

This clonotype showed up just a few times. This chain uses TRBV10-3 with TRBJ2-3, with 10 bases identical to TRBD1. V shed 4 bases, J shed 3 bases, and the junction held 4 bases outside the gene matches. The germline gives CDR1 ENHRY, CDR2 SYGVKD. The CDR3 loop spans 15 amino acids. This CDR3 reads CAISGPGQGTDTQYF. The CDR3 DNA is TGTGCCATCAGTGGCCCGGGACAGGGGACAGATACGCAGTATTTT.

The chain carries TRBV28 and TRBJ2-7; 9 bases fit TRBD2. The germline gives CDR1 MDHEN, CDR2 SYDVKM. This CDR3 comprises 14 residues. Losses at the gene ends were 6 bases for V and 0 bases for J; bases not matched to a gene: 3. CDR3 nucleotides: TGTGCCAGCAGACGGACTAGCGACTCCTACGAGCAGTACTTC. Translated, it gives CASRRTSDSYEQYF.

The chain carries TRBV6-1 and TRBJ2-6; a possible D gene is TRBD1 (6 bases). CDR1 MNHNS and CDR2 SASEGT come from the germline V gene. V was trimmed by 10 bases and J by 2 bases, leaving 12 bases between them. This CDR3 is built from 14 residues. CDR3 amino acids: CATKGEPGANVLTF. The DNA for the CDR3 is TGTGCCACCAAGGGGGAACCTGGGGCCAACGTCCTGACTTTC.

Only a few counts were recorded for this clonotype. This chain joins TRBV4-1 and TRBJ2-7, with a tentative D call TRBD2 (5 bases). The CDR3 contains 15 residues. V was cut by 3 bases and J by 3 bases, with 15 bases left in between. Per the germline V gene, CDR1 is MGHRA and CDR2 is YSYEKL. The CDR3 bases are TGCGCCAGCAGCCACCGACTGGGGAGTAACTACGAGCAGTACTTC. This gives the protein CASSHRLGSNYEQYF.

The chain recombines TRBV7-8 with TRBJ2-1; no reliable D call. CDR1 is SGHVS, CDR2 FQNEAQ, per germline. There are 12 residues in the CDR3. Trimming took off 5 bases at V and 6 bases at J, with 8 bases between the two ends. This CDR3 reads CASSPDGNEQFF. The CDR3 DNA is TGTGCCAGCAGCCCCGACGGCAATGAGCAGTTCTTC.